The 30 T cell receptor beta chains presented below share a single source sample, sequenced in a study of CXCR3-negative and CXCR3-positive naive CD8 T cells. Regarding the study as a whole: Greater hydrophobicity was found in TRB CDR3s of CXCR3-positive naive cells than of CXCR3-negative naive cells.

Their specific antigens are unknown. Through 5' RACE with UMI labels, the TRB cDNA libraries were prepared. TCRdb reanalyzed the 5' RACE reads, giving one entry per CDR3 protein sequence and no DNA. Recorded for this sample: 75,000 to 100,000 distinct CDR3 sequences. Input material: naive CXCR3+ CD8+ T cells from blood. The subset was: CD45RO-CCR7+CD27+CD95- naive CD8+ T cells expressing CXCR3 (TNR3+). These receptors were obtained from a human donor in good health. Some clones in this sample may be carry-over from other donors' samples.

The chain uses TRBV7-3 and TRBJ2-7; lacking DNA, the TRBD1 call made by TCRdb goes unchecked. The CDR3 runs to 13 residues. Germline-derived CDR1 and CDR2 are SGHTA and FQGTGA. CDR3 protein: CAPRTSGGDEQYF.

V is TRBV29-1 and J is TRBJ2-3; with no DNA, the TCRdb D assignment of TRBD1 cannot be verified. CDR1 and CDR2 from the germline V gene are SQVTM and ANQGSEA. The CDR3 is 12 amino acids. This CDR3 reads CSYRVNTDTQYF.

This chain joins TRBV2 and TRBJ2-7; without DNA, the TCRdb call of TRBD1 cannot be checked. CDR3 size: 15 residues. Germline V gene lookup returns CDR1 SNHLY and CDR2 FYNNEI. The CDR3 sequence is CASSEVRGNSYEQYF.

V is TRBV12-3 or TRBV12-4 and J is TRBJ2-1; absent DNA, TCRdb's TRBD2 call cannot be checked. The CDR3 loop spans 17 amino acids. The CDR3 region is CASSPQEAGIDYNEQFF.

J is TRBJ2-5 and V is TRBV5-4; TCRdb's D call, TRBD1, is unchecked because there is no DNA. Germline CDR1 and CDR2: SGHNT and YYREEE (reference sequence). The CDR3 is made up of 15 amino acids. CDR3: CASSPFGQPEETQYF.

The chain links TRBV12-3 or TRBV12-4 to TRBJ2-3; TCRdb's D call of TRBD1 is untestable without DNA. This CDR3 comprises 14 residues. This CDR3 reads CASSLSPITDTQYF.

The rearrangement joins TRBV5-5 to TRBJ2-7; the TCRdb D gene call, TRBD1, has no DNA to confirm it. CDR3 length: 14 residues. The germline gives CDR1 SGHKS, CDR2 YYEKEE (reference sequence). CDR3 in amino acids: CASSLRHGTYEQYF.

The rearrangement uses TRBV5-6 and TRBJ2-7; TCRdb names TRBD1, which stays unverified in the absence of DNA. CDR3 length equals 15 residues. In germline, CDR1 is SGHDT, CDR2 YYEEEE. The chain's CDR3 is CAAARGGALAYEQYF.

CDR3 region: CASAYARDRAINYGYTF. The chain employs TRBV5-1 and TRBJ1-2; the D gene TCRdb calls, TRBD1, cannot be checked with no DNA. The CDR3 has 17 amino acids. Germline V gives CDR1 SGHRS, CDR2 YFSETQ.

J is TRBJ1-5 and V is TRBV23-1. TRBV23-1 belongs to the ORF category, with a function that is uncertain. This CDR3 is 16 amino acids long. The CDR3 sequence is CASSPIQGLGNQPQHF.

The gene calls are TRBV29-1 and TRBJ2-1; no DNA is available, so the TRBD1 call from TCRdb remains unchecked. The CDR3 has 15 residues. Germline-derived CDR1 and CDR2 are SQVTM and ANQGSEA. Here the CDR3 reads CSVTGTEGSYNEQFF.

V usage is TRBV28 and J usage is TRBJ2-1; TCRdb's assignment of TRBD2 cannot be checked, as there is no DNA. The CDR3 sequence is 16 residues long. CDR1 is MDHEN and CDR2 is SYDVKM in the germline V gene. The chain's CDR3 is CASSLGWTSGGNEQFF.

CDR3: CAISEPTAEQYF. The chain uses TRBV10-3 and TRBJ2-7. Germline-derived CDR1 and CDR2 are ENHRY and SYGVKD. The CDR3 is made up of 12 amino acids.

V usage is TRBV12-3 or TRBV12-4 and J usage is TRBJ2-3. The CDR3 spans 15 residues. CDR3 region: CASRLAGRSTDTQYF.

CDR3: CATGADSTGELFF. V is TRBV15 and J is TRBJ2-2; the D call from TCRdb, TRBD1, cannot be confirmed without DNA. The CDR3 extends over 13 amino acids. Germline CDR1 and CDR2: LNHNV and YYDKDF (reference sequence).

This chain's CDR3 is CASSDHDDEQYF. This chain connects TRBV7-9 to TRBJ2-7. CDR3 length: 12 residues. Looked up from germline, CDR1 is SEHNR and CDR2 is FQNEAQ (reference sequence).

The chain employs TRBV7-2 and TRBJ2-7; without DNA, the TCRdb call of TRBD2 cannot be checked. The CDR3 has 15 residues. Germline CDR1 and CDR2: SGHTA and FQGNSA. Here the CDR3 reads CASSPGTSGTYEQYF.

V is TRBV29-1 and J is TRBJ2-1; TCRdb reports TRBD1, a call that lacks DNA to check it against. Germline V lookup: CDR1 SQVTM, CDR2 ANQGSEA. The length of the CDR3 is 15 residues. CDR3 sequence: CSGGPTPLSGNEQFF.

The chain employs TRBV15 and TRBJ2-7; TCRdb picks TRBD1, but there is no DNA to check that call. This CDR3 has 17 amino acids. Germline V gene data show CDR1 as LNHNV and CDR2 as YYDKDF (reference sequence). This chain's CDR3 is CATSDLPGTTIGAEQYF.

The chain has TRBV7-9 and TRBJ1-1; TCRdb's D call, TRBD1, is unchecked because there is no DNA. CDR1 and CDR2 (germline): SEHNR, FQNEAQ (reference sequence). The CDR3 is made up of 17 amino acids. CDR3 protein: CASSGTGQLRGWIKAFF.

The rearrangement joins TRBV3-1 to TRBJ2-1; the D call from TCRdb, TRBD1, cannot be confirmed without DNA. Germline V gene sequence: CDR1 LGHDT, CDR2 YNNKEL (reference sequence). The CDR3 sequence is 17 residues long. The CDR3 loop is CASSKFLGVSSYNEQFF.

The chain uses TRBV23-1 and TRBJ2-1; TCRdb's D call of TRBD1 is untestable without DNA. TRBV23-1 is an open reading frame whose function is uncertain. The CDR3 length is 16 residues. CDR3 loop: CASSQSEDRATDEQFF.

The J gene is TRBJ2-5, the V gene TRBV29-1; the D call from TCRdb, TRBD1, cannot be confirmed without DNA. There are 15 residues in the CDR3. Germline CDR1 and CDR2: SQVTM and ANQGSEA. CDR3 residues: CSVVGDHPGGETQYF.

J is TRBJ2-7 and V is TRBV20-1. Germline-derived CDR1 and CDR2 are DFQATT and SNEGSKA (reference sequence). CDR3 length equals 11 residues. This CDR3 is CSALDGYEQYF.

The genes are TRBV14 and TRBJ2-2; TCRdb's D call of TRBD1 is untestable without DNA. The CDR3 is 14 amino acids. Germline V CDR1 and CDR2: SGHDN, FVKESK. The CDR3 spells CASSQTGNTGEPFF.

The rearrangement uses TRBV27 and TRBJ2-3; checking the TCRdb D call of TRBD1 is not possible without DNA. CDR3 length equals 16 residues. Germline V CDR1 and CDR2: MNHEY, SMNVEV (reference sequence). CDR3: CASSPRYTEITDTQYF.

The chain recombines TRBV29-1 with TRBJ2-5; TCRdb indicates TRBD1, and absent DNA this call remains unverified. Germline values: CDR1 SQVTM, CDR2 ANQGSEA. The CDR3 contains 12 residues. CDR3 loop: CSVWGLQETQYF.

The V and J genes are TRBV12-5 and TRBJ2-6. The V gene's germline CDR1 is LGHNT and CDR2 FRNRAP. The CDR3 totals 17 residues. This CDR3 reads CASGPASMTSGANVLTF.

The genes are TRBV3-1 and TRBJ2-7; the D call of TRBD2 rests on TCRdb alone, since no DNA is present to check it. This CDR3 is built from 16 residues. Germline values: CDR1 LGHDT, CDR2 YNNKEL (reference sequence). The CDR3 region is CASSQTTSEGWDEQYF.

The rearrangement uses TRBV3-1 and TRBJ2-3. Per the germline V gene, CDR1 is LGHDT and CDR2 is YNNKEL (reference sequence). The CDR3 has 12 amino acids. The CDR3 spells CASSQETDTQYF.